This T cell receptor beta chain was sequenced for a study of T cell repertoires in cytomegalovirus infection (dated by TCRdb to the late 2010s). Concerning the study at large: The peptide stimulations were aimed at well-studied HLA-B-restricted epitopes as well as recently identified HLA-C-restricted CMV epitopes, whose presentation resists viral immunomodulation. The HLA type of each donor mattered for the analysis, because public TCR beta signatures pointed to carriage of CMV infection along with the matching HLA type.

Read against the paper, the sample's treatment or condition label means: in vitro stimulation with specific CMV peptide epitopes to enrich CMV-specific T cells. This sample was sequenced with an Illumina HiSeq 1500. TCRdb cleaned the public reads at Q25 with fastp, built clones with MiXCR and kept in-frame beta chains. Under each unique CDR3 protein, matching rows form one entry showing the most common genes and DNA. This sample holds 570,000 or so distinct CDR3 sequences; approximately 40% were observed only once. The ten largest clonotypes hold around 46% of the sample. CDR1 and CDR2 are drawn from the germline V gene: SNHLY, FYNNEI. V trim: 5 bases; J trim: 1 base; unmatched bases: 14. From its cysteine to its phenylalanine, the CDR3 spans 19 amino acids. CDR3 DNA only is kept here, 57 bases in frame from base 1. Paper-wide results and their limitations: The ex vivo response was dominated by HLA-C-restricted CMV-specific TCR beta clonotypes, which also provided the single most frequent clonotype in two of eight donors. In both this cohort and an independent roughly 330-donor cohort, the cumulative frequency of public TCR beta family members distinguished carriers of CMV infection plus the relevant HLA type.

Comment on this clonotype: What antigen it recognizes has not been identified. Within one base of it there is no much larger clone, and no base qualities were kept.

Here the sequenced sample was cultured PBMCs, taken from culture after CMV antigen stimulation. This sequence originates from a human donor in good health (CMV status not recorded). Some clones in this sample may be carry-over from other donors' samples. The chain employs TRBV2 and TRBJ2-6; 7 bases in between match TRBD1. CDR3 protein: CASSHFGQVILSGANVLTF. At the DNA level, the sequence is TGTGCCAGCAGTCACTTCGGACAGGTCATTCTATCTGGGGCCAACGTCCTGACTTTC.